This T cell receptor (beta chain) was sequenced for a study of regulatory T cells in long-lasting Graves disease. Time point defined: newly diagnosed GD, antithyroid drugs for less than 3 months. PBMC-extracted RNA yielded the TCR library. This CDR3 region has 15 residues. The V and J ends lost 5 bases and 10 bases, in that order; junction bases with no gene match: 15. CDR1 and CDR2 (germline): GTSNPN, SVGIG (reference sequence). Arm-PCR of CDR3 regions and iRepertoire HTBI primers were used to build TCR beta libraries. TCRdb analysed the multiplex PCR reads with MiXCR anew, one entry per CDR3 protein. Of fewer than 650,000 distinct CDR3 sequences in the sample, around 15% were seen once. This clonotype has a count of ten or more. These data are also associated with another study on T cells in Graves' hyperthyroidism and ophthalmopathy. That work adds: Hyperthyroidism was newly diagnosed in patients aged 18 to 65 (duration under 2 months).

The sequencing used peripheral blood mononuclear cells (PBMCs), collected at new diagnosis, from a patient treated with antithyroid drugs. The chain employs TRBV30 and TRBJ1-4, with 8 bases aligning to TRBD1. This TCR was recovered from a man aged 18 to 29 with Graves disease. CDR3 sequence: CAWSARGPASGKLFF. The DNA for the CDR3 is TGTGCCTGGTCAGCCAGGGGGCCTGCTAGTGGAAAACTGTTTTTT.